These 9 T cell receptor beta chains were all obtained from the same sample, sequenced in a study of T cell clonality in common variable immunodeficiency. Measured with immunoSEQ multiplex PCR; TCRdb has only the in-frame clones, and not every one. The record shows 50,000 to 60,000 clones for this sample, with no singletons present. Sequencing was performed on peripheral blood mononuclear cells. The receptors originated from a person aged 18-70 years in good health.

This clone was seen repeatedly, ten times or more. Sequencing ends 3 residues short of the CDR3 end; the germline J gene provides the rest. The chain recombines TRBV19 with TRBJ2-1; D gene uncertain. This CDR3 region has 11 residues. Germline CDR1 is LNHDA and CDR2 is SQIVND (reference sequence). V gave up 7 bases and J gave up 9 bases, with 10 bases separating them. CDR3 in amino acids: CASISSGEQFF. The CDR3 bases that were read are TGTGCCAGTATAAGTTCCGGTGAG.

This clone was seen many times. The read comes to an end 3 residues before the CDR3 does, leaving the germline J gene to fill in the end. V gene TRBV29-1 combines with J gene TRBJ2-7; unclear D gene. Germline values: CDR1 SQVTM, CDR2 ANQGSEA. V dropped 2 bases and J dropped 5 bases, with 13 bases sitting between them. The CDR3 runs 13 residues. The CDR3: CSVERQASNEQYF. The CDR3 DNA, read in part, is TGCAGCGTTGAAAGGCAGGCGTCAAACGAG.

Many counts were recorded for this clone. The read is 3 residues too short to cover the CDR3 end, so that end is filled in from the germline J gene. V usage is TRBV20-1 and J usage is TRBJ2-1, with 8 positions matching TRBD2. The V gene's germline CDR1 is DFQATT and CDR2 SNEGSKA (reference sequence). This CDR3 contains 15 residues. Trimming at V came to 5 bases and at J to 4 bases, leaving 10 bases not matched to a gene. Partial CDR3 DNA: TGCAGTGCTCGAAGCCTAGCGGGCTTGTACAATGAG. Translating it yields CSARSLAGLYNE. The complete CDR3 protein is CSARSLAGLYNEQFF.

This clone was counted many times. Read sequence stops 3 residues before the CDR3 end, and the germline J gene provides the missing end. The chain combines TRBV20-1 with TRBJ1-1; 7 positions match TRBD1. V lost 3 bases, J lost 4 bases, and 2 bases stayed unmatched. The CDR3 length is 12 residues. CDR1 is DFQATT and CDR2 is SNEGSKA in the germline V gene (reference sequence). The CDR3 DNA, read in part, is TGCAGTGCTAGGGGGACAGCCACTGAA. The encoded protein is CSARGTATE. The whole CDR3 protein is CSARGTATEAFF.

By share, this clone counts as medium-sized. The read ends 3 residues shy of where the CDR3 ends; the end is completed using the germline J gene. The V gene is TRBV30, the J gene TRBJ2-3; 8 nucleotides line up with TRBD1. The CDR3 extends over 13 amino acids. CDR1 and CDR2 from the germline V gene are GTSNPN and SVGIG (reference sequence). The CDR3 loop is CVTGGTSTDTQYF. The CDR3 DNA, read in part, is TGTGTAACAGGGGGAACTAGCACAGATACG.

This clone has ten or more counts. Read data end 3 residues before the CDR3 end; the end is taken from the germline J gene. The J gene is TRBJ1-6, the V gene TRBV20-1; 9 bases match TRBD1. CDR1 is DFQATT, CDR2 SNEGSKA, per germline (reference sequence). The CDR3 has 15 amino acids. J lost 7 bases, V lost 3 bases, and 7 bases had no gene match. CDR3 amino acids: CSASPRGTGNSPLHF. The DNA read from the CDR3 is TGCAGTGCTAGTCCGCGGGGGACAGGGAATTCACCC.

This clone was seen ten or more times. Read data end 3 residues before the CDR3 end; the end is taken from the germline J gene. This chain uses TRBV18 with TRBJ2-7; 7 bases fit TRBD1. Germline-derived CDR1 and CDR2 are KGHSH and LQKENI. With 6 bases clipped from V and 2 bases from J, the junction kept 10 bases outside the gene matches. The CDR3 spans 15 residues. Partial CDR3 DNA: TGTGCCAGCTCTTCCGATGGGACAGTGGCCTACGAG. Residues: CASSSDGTVAYE. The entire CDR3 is CASSSDGTVAYEQYF.

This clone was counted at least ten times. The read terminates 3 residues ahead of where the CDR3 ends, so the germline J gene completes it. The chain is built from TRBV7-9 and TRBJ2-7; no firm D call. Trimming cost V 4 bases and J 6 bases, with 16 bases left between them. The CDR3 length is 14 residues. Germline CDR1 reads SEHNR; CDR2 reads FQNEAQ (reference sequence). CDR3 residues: CASSSSTTLGEQYF. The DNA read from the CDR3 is TGTGCCAGCAGCTCCTCAACTACCCTCGGCGAG.

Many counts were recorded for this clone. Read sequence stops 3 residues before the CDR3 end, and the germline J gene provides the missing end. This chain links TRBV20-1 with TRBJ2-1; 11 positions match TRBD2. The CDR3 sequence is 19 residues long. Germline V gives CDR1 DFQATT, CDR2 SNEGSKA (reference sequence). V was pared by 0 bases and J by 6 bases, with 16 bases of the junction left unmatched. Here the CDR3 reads CSARDRPSGRTLVGNEQFF. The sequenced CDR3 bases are TGCAGTGCTAGAGATCGTCCTAGCGGGAGGACCCTGGTCGGCAATGAG.